This T cell receptor (beta chain) derives from a study of T cell responses to AZD1222 COVID-19 vaccine. Generated by immunoSEQ multiplex PCR, the TCRdb table keeps only in-frame clones and is missing some. The top ten hold roughly a quarter of the sample, which has about 180,000 clones, around 89% seen once. Study results and caveats: Spike was spanned by vaccine-associated CD4 TCRs, which were dominant at 160-218 and 743-854. Every sample of the repertoires postdated the peak T cell response. Two doses of AZD1222 preceded a rise in Spike-specific TCR breadth and depth. The sample set comprised mostly white British donors with more females, and clonal diversity was possibly underestimated.

The germline V gene encodes CDR1 MNHEY and CDR2 SMNVEV (reference sequence). Unmatched junction bases numbered 8, after V lost 3 bases and J lost 3 bases. The CDR3 has 16 residues. A note on this clone: Its antigen remains unidentified.

The V call is TRBV27, the J call TRBJ2-1; the match to TRBD1 covers 7 bases. The sequencing used peripheral blood, collected 28 days after the second AZD1222 dose. The source of this sequence is an adult who received the AZD1222 COVID-19 vaccine. CDR3 protein: CASSFYRGPLYNEQFF. In nucleotides, the CDR3 is TGTGCCAGCAGTTTCTACAGGGGACCCCTCTACAATGAGCAGTTCTTC.